Sequencing of this TCR beta chain was carried out in a study of blood T cell repertoires in COVID-19. Study details: The United States, Italy and Spain were the sources of the acute and convalescent COVID-19 samples. T cells, B-cell-depleted T cells, or PBMCs supplied cDNA or gDNA.

Original processing methods: Nucleated cell counts were estimated from reference gene primer amplification. Clones were sequenced by immunoSEQ multiplex PCR, and TCRdb holds only the in-frame ones, with some missing. V and J calls plus clone size are reproduced from that table; the DNA served to infer D and trimming. The sample consists of approximately 260,000 clones, 90% of them appearing once. CDR3 size: 16 residues. Germline CDR1 DFQATT, CDR2 SNEGSKA (reference sequence). Trimming took 3 bases from V and 0 from J, leaving 15 bases between them. This clonotype was sampled from a woman aged 40-49 years with acute or convalescent COVID-19. Sequencing was performed on peripheral blood. J is TRBJ2-1 and V is TRBV20-1, with D perhaps TRBD2 (6 bases). This CDR3 is CSASGRDVYSYNEQFF. CDR3 DNA sequence: TGCAGTGCTAGTGGGCGGGACGTATACTCCTACAATGAGCAGTTCTTC.